The clone carrying this TCR beta chain was detected only a few times. What it recognizes is unknown. This sample was included in a study of cytomegalovirus exposure and HLA in healthy donors. General study points: Most TCR sequences showed up rarely, but some public TCRs showed up in many donors. It was reportedly the case that the classifier diagnosed cytomegalovirus status with high specificity and sensitivity. In a later analysis, productive TCRs from donors in an Asian-associated ancestry cluster reportedly carried fewer N-insertions than the cohort mean. Productive status was seen about 87% or about 30% of the time for most TCR beta V segments in an earlier analysis.

Primers for the PCR totalled 60 Vbeta and 13 Jbeta. Libraries were prepared by immunoSEQ multiplex PCR; TCRdb keeps only in-frame clonotypes and omits some of them. The table has 150,000 to 200,000 clones, over 80% seen once. Germline loops: CDR1 LNHDA, CDR2 SQIVND (reference sequence). This CDR3 is built from 13 residues. V lost 4 bases and J lost 4, with 8 bases in between. This sequence was found in a woman aged 18 to 35 in good health and CMV-seronegative. The chain combines TRBV19 with TRBJ1-5; TRBD1 might be the D (5 bases). Sequences were obtained from PBMCs. The CDR3 sequence: CASSSDRNQPQHF. CDR3 nucleotides: TGTGCCAGTAGTAGTGACAGAAATCAGCCCCAGCATTTT.